What follows are 22 T cell receptor beta chains derived from one specimen sequenced in a study of blood T cell repertoires in COVID-19. Assay: immunoSEQ multiplex PCR; the TCRdb copy retains only in-frame clones and omits some. The table lists some 300,000 clones, around 89% of them singletons. Specimen: peripheral blood. The receptors stem from a woman in her 30s who had recovered from COVID-19.

The chain employs TRBV7-3 and TRBJ2-7; D is unresolved. Germline CDR1 SGHTA, CDR2 FQGTGA. V lost 5 bases and J 0 bases, leaving 14 bases between the germline ends. This CDR3 is built from 15 residues. This CDR3 is CASSPSYLSSYEQYF. DNA of the CDR3: TGTGCCAGCAGCCCGAGTTACTTAAGCTCCTACGAGCAGTACTTC.

The chain employs TRBV28 and TRBJ1-3; unclear D gene. Per the germline V gene, CDR1 is MDHEN and CDR2 is SYDVKM. CDR3 length equals 17 residues. V was pared by 5 bases and J by 0 bases, with 17 bases between. CDR3 sequence: CASSLAGNLDSGNTIYF. Here the CDR3 DNA reads TGTGCCAGCAGTCTCGCGGGGAACCTCGACTCTGGAAACACCATATATTTT.

This clone was found once. The chain combines TRBV5-1 with TRBJ1-6; 7 nucleotides line up with TRBD1. CDR1 is SGHRS and CDR2 is YFSETQ in the germline V gene. This CDR3 contains 15 residues. V lost 3 bases and J lost 7; bases outside the gene matches: 7. For the CDR3, the DNA is TGCGCCAGCAGCTCTGACAGGGTGGAAAATTCACCCCTCCACTTT. This sequence encodes CASSSDRVENSPLHF. The complete variable domain, with remaining parts taken from reference TRBV5-1 and TRBJ1-6, reads KAGVTQTPRYLIKTRGQQVTLSCSPISGHRSVSWYQQTPGQGLQFLFEYFSETQRNKGNFPGRFSGRQFSNSRSEMNVSTLELGDSALYLCASSSDRVENSPLHFGNGTRLTVT.

Note on this clone: One end of the junction varies from germline; a read error may be responsible. The CDR3 nucleotides read TGTGCCAGCAGTGAAGCGCTAGGCGCACCGGTACTCTTT. Its translation is CASSEALGAPVLF. The chain uses TRBV2 and TRBJ1-1, with D unresolved. Germline V gene lookup returns CDR1 SNHLY and CDR2 FYNNEI. The CDR3 contains 13 residues. The entire variable domain, with the rest obtained from reference TRBV2 and TRBJ1-1, is as follows: EPEVTQTPSHQVTQMGQEVILRCVPISNHLYFYWYRQILGQKVEFLVSFYNNEISEKSEIFDDQFSVERPDGSNFTLKIRSTKLEDSAMYFCASSEALGAPVLFGQGTRLTVV.

The chain employs TRBV5-5 and TRBJ1-2; D may be TRBD1 (6 bases). Germline V gene sequence: CDR1 SGHKS, CDR2 YYEKEE (reference sequence). V lost 0 bases to trimming and J lost 5 bases, with 23 bases between them. CDR3 size: 18 residues. CDR3 sequence reads: CASSLVEQGFIVSYGYTF. CDR3 in DNA: TGTGCCAGCAGCTTGGTGGAACAGGGTTTTATAGTTTCGTATGGCTACACCTTC.

The V call is TRBV9, the J call TRBJ1-1; 7 nucleotides align to TRBD1. V trimming: 4 bases; J trimming: 4 bases; junction bases outside the gene matches: 13. The germline V gene has CDR1 SGDLS and CDR2 YYNGEE. The CDR3 has 16 residues. CDR3 loop: CASSPQTGRGSTEAFF. CDR3 DNA sequence: TGTGCCAGCAGCCCTCAGACAGGGCGAGGTAGCACTGAAGCTTTCTTT.

The CDR3 spells CASSFGDSEAFF. The CDR3, as DNA: TGCGCCAGCAGCTTCGGGGACAGTGAAGCTTTCTTT. The chain uses TRBV5-1 and TRBJ1-1; TRBD1 matches 7 bases. This CDR3 is built from 12 residues. J lost 7 bases, V lost 2 bases, and 2 bases had no gene match. Germline V gene data show CDR1 as SGHRS and CDR2 as YFSETQ.

This clone was observed a handful of times. The chain couples TRBV3-1 (or the pseudogene TRBV3-2) to TRBJ1-1; 8 bases fit TRBD1. This CDR3 has 17 amino acids. With V trimmed by 3 bases and J by 11 bases, 20 bases remained unmatched. Germline V gives CDR1 LGHDT, CDR2 YNNKEL (reference sequence). The CDR3 DNA is TGTGCCAGCAGCCACCGGACAGGGTTCCAGGTCGGTTCTTGGGCTTTCTTT. This codes for CASSHRTGFQVGSWAFF.

This sequence joins TRBV6-6 and TRBJ2-7, with D perhaps TRBD1 (5 bases). V gave up 2 bases and J gave up 2 bases, with 13 bases separating them. Germline CDR1 is MNHNY and CDR2 is SVGAGI (reference sequence). The CDR3 spans 15 residues. CDR3 DNA sequence: TGTGCCAGCAGTTACATTTCCAGGGCAACCTACGAGCAGTACTTC. This sequence encodes CASSYISRATYEQYF.

This clone has a single count. V is TRBV7-3 and J is TRBJ2-5; 9 positions agree with TRBD1. V shed 4 bases, J shed 6 bases, and the junction held 3 bases outside the gene matches. The CDR3 covers 13 residues. The germline gives CDR1 SGHTA, CDR2 FQGTGA. The CDR3 loop is CASSSDRGQTQYF. In nucleotides, the CDR3 is TGTGCCAGCAGCTCGGACAGGGGACAGACCCAGTACTTC.

DNA of the CDR3: TGTGCCAGTAGAGACAGGGCCAAAAACATTCAGTACTTC. This sequence encodes CASRDRAKNIQYF. The chain uses TRBV19 and TRBJ2-4; possibly TRBD1 for D (6 bases). This CDR3 is built from 13 residues. V was clipped by 6 bases and J by 1 base, with 7 bases between them. Germline CDR1 LNHDA, CDR2 SQIVND (reference sequence).

This clone was found once. The chain couples TRBV6-6 to TRBJ2-6; 7 bases fit TRBD1. After removal of 5 bases from V and 2 bases from J, the junction contained 9 bases not matched to a gene. CDR3 length equals 17 residues. CDR1 MNHNY and CDR2 SVGAGI come from the germline V gene (reference sequence). The CDR3 region has the DNA TGTGCCAGCAGTCAGCGACAGGGAAGGGCTGGGGCCAACGTCCTGACTTTC. It translates to CASSQRQGRAGANVLTF.

The V and J genes are TRBV15 and TRBJ2-1, with D unresolved. The CDR3 totals 13 residues. V gave up 5 bases and J gave up 8 bases, with 13 bases separating them. Per germline, CDR1 LNHNV and CDR2 YYDKDF (reference sequence). CDR3 protein: CATSPSMGHEQFF. The CDR3 bases are TGTGCCACCAGCCCCTCGATGGGCCATGAGCAGTTCTTC. Full variable domain (outside the CDR3, taken from reference TRBV15 and TRBJ2-1): DAMVIQNPRYQVTQFGKPVTLSCSQTLNHNVMYWYQQKSSQAPKLLFHYYDKDFNNEADTPDNFQSRRPNTSFCFLDIRSPGLGDTAMYLCATSPSMGHEQFFGPGTRLTVL.

The chain combines TRBV11-2 with TRBJ1-1; D is unclear. Trimming took off 5 bases at V and 4 bases at J, with 14 bases between the two ends. CDR3 length: 14 amino acids. CDR1 and CDR2 from the germline V gene are SGHAT and FQNNGV. CDR3 sequence (DNA): TGTGCCAGCAGCCGTAGTGCATCGGGCACTGAAGCTTTCTTT. This codes for CASSRSASGTEAFF.

V and J are TRBV19 and TRBJ1-5; the D gene is possibly TRBD1 (6 bases). The germline gives CDR1 LNHDA, CDR2 SQIVND (reference sequence). The V end lost 6 bases, the J end lost 5 bases, and 17 bases lay between the germline ends. The CDR3 length is 15 residues. CDR3 residues: CASRLQGQSYQPQHF. In DNA form, the CDR3 reads TGTGCCAGTAGACTCCAGGGGCAGTCCTATCAGCCCCAGCATTTT.

J is TRBJ2-1 and V is TRBV18; tentatively, D is TRBD1 (5 bases). The CDR3 has 17 residues. Trimming pared 2 bases from V and 0 bases from J, leaving 14 bases between. The germline V gene has CDR1 KGHSH and CDR2 LQKENI. CDR3 loop: CASSPLTQDSSYNEQFF. The CDR3 DNA reads TGTGCCAGCTCACCATTGACACAGGATAGCTCCTACAATGAGCAGTTCTTC.

The CDR3 DNA follows: TGCGCCAGCAGCTTCGGGGGAGGATTAGGAAAACTGTTTTTT. Protein sequence: CASSFGGGLGKLFF. The chain uses TRBV5-1 and TRBJ1-4; TRBD1 is a possible D gene (5 bases). The V gene lost 2 bases and the J gene lost 10 bases, with 15 bases spanning the gap. CDR1 is SGHRS and CDR2 is YFSETQ in the germline V gene. This CDR3 contains 14 residues.

The chain is built from TRBV4-2 and TRBJ2-7, with a weak D call TRBD2 (6 bases). Trimming took 1 base from V and 0 from J, leaving 10 bases between them. The CDR3 extends over 15 amino acids. Germline assignment: CDR1 LGHNA and CDR2 YNFKEQ. The CDR3 DNA reads as TGTGCCAGCAGCCAAGGGGGGGAGCGCTCCTACGAGCAGTACTTC. Protein product: CASSQGGERSYEQYF.

The genes are TRBV19 and TRBJ1-2, with D unclear. The V gene's germline CDR1 is LNHDA and CDR2 SQIVND (reference sequence). The CDR3 runs to 14 residues. The V and J ends lost 7 bases and 3 bases respectively, with 15 bases between them. The CDR3 sequence is CASKLYSFYYGYTF. CDR3 sequence (DNA): TGTGCCAGTAAGCTTTACAGCTTTTACTATGGCTACACCTTC.

The chain is built from TRBV6-6 and TRBJ1-1, with D possibly matching TRBD1 (6 bases). This CDR3 contains 12 residues. CDR1 is MNHNY, CDR2 SVGAGI, per germline (reference sequence). In DNA form, the CDR3 reads TGTGCAGTCGGGACACCAAACACTGAAGCTTTCTTT. This codes for CAVGTPNTEAFF.

This sequence joins TRBV5-1 and TRBJ2-5, with D unresolved. CDR3 size: 14 residues. V was trimmed by 0 bases and J by 2 bases, leaving 8 bases between them. Germline V gene sequence: CDR1 SGHRS, CDR2 YFSETQ. CDR3: CASSLVSTQETQYF. In nucleotides, the CDR3 is TGCGCCAGCAGCTTGGTCTCTACGCAAGAGACCCAGTACTTC.

V is TRBV7-9 and J is TRBJ2-5; a weak D match, TRBD1 (7 bases). Germline V gene data show CDR1 as SEHNR and CDR2 as FQNEAQ (reference sequence). The CDR3 runs to 14 residues. Trimming cost V 5 bases and J 5 bases, with 15 bases left between them. CDR3 sequence (DNA): TGTGCCAGCAGCCCGACAGGGAGGTTGGAGACCCAGTACTTC. Translated, it gives CASSPTGRLETQYF.